Below are 5 T cell receptor beta chains sequenced from a single sample in a study of identical twins. TCRdb re-analysed the 5' RACE reads in MiXCR, keeping a single row per CDR3 protein. There are about 690,000 distinct CDR3 sequences in the sample; approximately 22% occur only once, and 4.3% lies in the top ten. The sample was also reused in another study, on T cells expressing NK-cell markers.

The sample comprised PBMCs. These receptors were collected from a woman aged 18-35 years in good health.

The chain recombines TRBV5-6 with TRBJ2-6, with 12 bases fitting TRBD1. V shed 8 bases and J 4 bases; nucleotides not matched to a gene: 7. CDR1 and CDR2 (germline): SGHDT, YYEEEE. This CDR3 contains 16 residues. The DNA for the CDR3 is TGTGCCAGTTCGGGACAGGGGGCGATAGGGGCCAACGTCCTGACTTTC. Its protein product is CASSGQGAIGANVLTF.

V is TRBV9 and J is TRBJ2-7, with a weak D call TRBD2 (6 bases). Germline CDR1 SGDLS, CDR2 YYNGEE. The ends were cut back, 0 bases at V and 6 bases at J, with 13 bases in the middle. This CDR3 is 14 amino acids long. CDR3 DNA: TGTGCCAGCAGCGTAGGATGGGGGGTCACCGAGCAGTACTTC. It codes for CASSVGWGVTEQYF. Variable domain in full (rest from reference TRBV9 and TRBJ2-7): DSGVTQTPKHLITATGQRVTLRCSPRSGDLSVYWYQQSLDQGLQFLIQYYNGEERAKGNILERFSAQQFPDLHSELNLSSLELGDSALYFCASSVGWGVTEQYFGPGTRLTVT.

V and J are TRBV20-1 and TRBJ2-5, with 7 bases matching TRBD2. Germline assignment: CDR1 DFQATT and CDR2 SNEGSKA (reference sequence). CDR3 size: 15 residues. J lost 5 bases, V lost 1 base, and 10 bases had no gene match. The CDR3 DNA reads as TGCAGTGCTAGAGCCCACCTGACTAGCACTGAGACCCAGTACTTC. This sequence encodes CSARAHLTSTETQYF.

This sequence joins TRBV4-3 and TRBJ2-1; 13 bases match TRBD2. Unmatched junction bases numbered 8, after V lost 11 bases and J lost 1 base. Germline V gene lookup returns CDR1 LGHNA and CDR2 YSLEER. CDR3 length: 16 amino acids. Here the CDR3 reads CAARLAGGSSYNEQFF. As DNA, the CDR3 is TGCGCCGCCCGACTAGCGGGAGGCAGTTCCTACAATGAGCAGTTCTTC.

Only a few counts were recorded for this clonotype. This chain joins TRBV7-8 and TRBJ2-3; possible D gene TRBD1, 6 bases. This CDR3 has 15 residues. Germline V gives CDR1 SGHVS, CDR2 FQNEAQ. Trimming shortened V by 2 bases and J by 2 bases, and 11 bases separated the two germline ends. The DNA of the CDR3 is TGTGCCAGCAGCTTAACACAGGGAATCACAGATACGCAGTATTTT. Encoded protein: CASSLTQGITDTQYF.